This T cell receptor (beta chain) was captured by sequencing in a study of T cell changes during pregnancy in multiple sclerosis. Produced via immunoSEQ multiplex PCR; TCRdb's table is partial and in-frame only. The repertoire consists of around 29,000 clones, with approximately 81% occurring once and the leading ten covering around 7.9%. The CDR3 is 16 residues long. V lost 4 bases and J lost 4; bases outside the gene matches: 13. Germline CDR1 and CDR2: SQVTM and ANQGSEA. This receptor was taken from a female donor with multiple sclerosis, enrolled in a pregnancy study. The rearrangement links TRBV29-1 to TRBJ1-2; 9 bases are a match to TRBD1. The sequenced sample was CD8+ T cells from peripheral blood mononuclear cells, obtained after pregnancy. The CDR3 here is CSVVVTGGDGGYGYTF. CDR3 nucleotides: TGCAGCGTTGTAGTAACAGGGGGCGACGGGGGCTATGGCTACACCTTC.